This T cell receptor (beta chain) stems from a study of pediatric ulcerative colitis. Findings and limits, study-wide: A couple of patients had blood samples with substantially reduced template counts. Rectal repertoires separated controls, mild-moderate and acute severe colitis.

For this clone: Its antigen is undetermined.

The V end lost 0 bases, the J end lost 5 bases, and 9 bases lay between the germline ends. CDR3 length equals 13 residues. Germline CDR1 SGHRS, CDR2 YFSETQ. Clones were sequenced by immunoSEQ multiplex PCR, and TCRdb holds only the in-frame ones, with some missing. The table records about 5,800 clones, roughly 90% of them present only once. The source material was blood. The sequence was collected from a girl aged 10 to 17 who was a control in a study of pediatric ulcerative colitis. The chain carries TRBV5-1 and TRBJ2-7; no clear D. The DNA of the CDR3 is TGCGCCAGCAGCTTGGGACCCAAGGACGAGCAGTACTTC. Its translation: CASSLGPKDEQYF. Variable domain in full (rest from reference TRBV5-1 and TRBJ2-7): KAGVTQTPRYLIKTRGQQVTLSCSPISGHRSVSWYQQTPGQGLQFLFEYFSETQRNKGNFPGRFSGRQFSNSRSEMNVSTLELGDSALYLCASSLGPKDEQYFGPGTRLTVT.